The 21 T cell receptor beta chains below all came from one sample that was sequenced in a study of blood T cell repertoires in COVID-19. The repertoire was sequenced with immunoSEQ multiplex PCR; TCRdb's copy has only in-frame clones and lacks some. The data contain around 140,000 clones, about 76% of them singletons. The sample consisted of peripheral blood. These receptors all come from an older woman with active or convalescent COVID-19.

The chain links TRBV10-3 to TRBJ2-3, with 7 bases aligning to TRBD1. CDR3 length equals 17 residues. The trim removed 7 bases at V and 0 bases at J, leaving 13 bases unmatched. Per the germline V gene, CDR1 is ENHRY and CDR2 is SYGVKD. CDR3 DNA sequence: TGTGCCATCACCGAACGACAGGGCGGAACTAGCACAGATACGCAGTATTTT. This gives the protein CAITERQGGTSTDTQYF.

The genes are TRBV30 and TRBJ1-2; tentative D call: TRBD1 (6 bases). Germline loops: CDR1 GTSNPN, CDR2 SVGIG (reference sequence). Deletions cut 2 bases from V and 7 bases from J, with 11 bases between. This CDR3 comprises 12 residues. The CDR3 region is CAWSSRGFGYTF. The CDR3 DNA follows: TGTGCCTGGAGTAGTAGGGGGTTTGGCTACACCTTC. The full variable domain, its missing parts supplied by reference TRBV30 and TRBJ1-2, is SQTIHQWPATLVQPVGSPLSLECTVEGTSNPNLYWYRQAAGRGLQLLFYSVGIGQISSEVPQNLSASRPQDRQFILSSKKLLLSDSGFYLCAWSSRGFGYTFGSGTRLTVV.

Remarks on this clone: Germline is not matched at one junction end, which may reflect a read error. This sequence joins TRBV11-2 and TRBJ1-2; possible D gene TRBD1, 5 bases. This CDR3 comprises 12 residues. Germline loops: CDR1 SGHAT, CDR2 FQNNGV. The CDR3: CASSLDGAGSAF. In DNA, the CDR3 is TGTGCCAGCAGCTTAGATGGGGCGGGGTCTGCCTTC.

This chain links TRBV3-1 (or the pseudogene TRBV3-2) with TRBJ2-1, with 9 bases matching TRBD2. Germline trimming cut 1 base from V and 9 bases from J; bases unmatched to any gene: 7. This CDR3 contains 15 residues. Germline assignment: CDR1 LGHDT and CDR2 YNNKEL (reference sequence). CDR3 coding DNA: TGTGCCAGCAGCCAAGGCGGGAGGGCCTTGGGTGAGCAGTTCTTC. It yields the protein CASSQGGRALGEQFF.

CDR3: CASSPYGDGYTF. The CDR3 DNA sequence: TGTGCCAGCAGCCCCTACGGGGATGGCTACACCTTC. The rearrangement joins TRBV7-2 to TRBJ1-2; D gene ambiguous. This CDR3 contains 12 residues. Germline values: CDR1 SGHTA, CDR2 FQGNSA. Deletions cut 5 bases from V and 6 bases from J, with 10 bases between.

The count of this clone is one. As DNA, the CDR3 is TGCGCCAGCAGCCCCGGACTCCTTCCCGCTAGCACAGATACGCAGTATTTT. It encodes CASSPGLLPASTDTQYF. This sequence joins TRBV5-1 and TRBJ2-3; D possibly corresponds to TRBD2 (5 bases). CDR1 is SGHRS and CDR2 is YFSETQ in the germline V gene. Trimming pared 4 bases from V and 0 bases from J, leaving 18 bases between. The CDR3 is 17 amino acids. The complete variable domain, with remaining parts taken from reference TRBV5-1 and TRBJ2-3, reads KAGVTQTPRYLIKTRGQQVTLSCSPISGHRSVSWYQQTPGQGLQFLFEYFSETQRNKGNFPGRFSGRQFSNSRSEMNVSTLELGDSALYLCASSPGLLPASTDTQYFGPGTRLTVL.

The CDR3 reads CASSKGRSPAYGYTF. The CDR3 DNA is TGTGCCAGCAGCAAAGGTCGGAGCCCAGCCTATGGCTACACCTTC. This chain links TRBV21-1 with TRBJ1-2. TRBV21-1 has pseudogene status. This CDR3 spans 15 amino acids.

This clone occurred once. The rearrangement joins TRBV3-1 (or the pseudogene TRBV3-2) to TRBJ1-2; TRBD1 matches at 8 bases. Germline CDR1 reads LGHDT; CDR2 reads YNNKEL (reference sequence). The CDR3 is 18 amino acids. Unmatched junction bases numbered 13, after V lost 4 bases and J lost 0 bases. CDR3 sequence: CASSPFLTGDRTNYGYTF. The DNA for the CDR3 is TGTGCCAGCAGCCCGTTCCTGACAGGGGACCGAACTAACTATGGCTACACCTTC.

V is TRBV5-1 and J is TRBJ2-3, with D perhaps matching TRBD1 (6 bases). V dropped 1 base and J dropped 5 bases, with 14 bases sitting between them. Germline V gene sequence: CDR1 SGHRS, CDR2 YFSETQ. The CDR3 has 15 amino acids. The CDR3 coding sequence is TGCGCCAGCAGCTTGTCAGGGTCCAGGGGAGATACGCAGTATTTT. Protein: CASSLSGSRGDTQYF.

J is TRBJ2-3 and V is TRBV19, with 9 bases identical to TRBD1. The V segment lost 5 bases and the J segment 1 base; nucleotides outside the gene matches: 13. CDR1 LNHDA and CDR2 SQIVND come from the germline V gene (reference sequence). The CDR3 length is 18 residues. As DNA, the CDR3 is TGTGCCAGTAGTTTCGGACAGGGGACCTCGACTCGCACAGATACGCAGTATTTT. This sequence encodes CASSFGQGTSTRTDTQYF. Variable domain in full (rest from reference TRBV19 and TRBJ2-3): DGGITQSPKYLFRKEGQNVTLSCEQNLNHDAMYWYRQDPGQGLRLIYYSQIVNDFQKGDIAEGYSVSREKKESFPLTVTSAQKNPTAFYLCASSFGQGTSTRTDTQYFGPGTRLTVL.

This chain's CDR3 is CASSLSSVSGNTIYF. The CDR3 region has the DNA TGTGCCAGCAGTTTATCTTCGGTCTCTGGAAACACCATATATTTT. The chain links TRBV27 to TRBJ1-3; D ambiguous. Trimming left V 0 bases short and J 0 bases short, with 6 bases between. Looked up from germline, CDR1 is MNHEY and CDR2 is SMNVEV (reference sequence). The CDR3 consists of 15 residues.

The chain uses TRBV30 and TRBJ1-6; D remains unclear. The CDR3 is 13 residues long. The V and J ends lost 3 bases and 5 bases respectively, with 8 bases between them. CDR1 is GTSNPN, CDR2 SVGIG, per germline (reference sequence). CDR3 nucleotides: TGTGCCTGGAGAACAGCAAATAATTCACCCCTCCACTTT. It is translated as CAWRTANNSPLHF.

This chain joins TRBV6-6 and TRBJ2-1; 7 bases fit TRBD1. This CDR3 spans 16 amino acids. V trimming: 4 bases; J trimming: 4 bases; junction bases outside the gene matches: 10. CDR1 and CDR2 from the germline V gene are MNHNY and SVGAGI (reference sequence). CDR3 protein: CASSSTIGTEYNEQFF. For the CDR3, the DNA is TGTGCCAGCAGTTCAACTATAGGGACAGAATACAATGAGCAGTTCTTC.

The chain links TRBV5-1 to TRBJ1-6; 10 bases are a match to TRBD1. V gave up 0 bases and J gave up 8 bases; unmatched junction bases: 2. CDR1 and CDR2 (germline): SGHRS, YFSETQ. The CDR3 sequence is 15 residues long. CDR3 coding DNA: TGCGCCAGCAGCTTGGACGGGACAGGGGATTCACCCCTCCACTTT. It is translated as CASSLDGTGDSPLHF.

The chain employs TRBV28 and TRBJ2-2; D perhaps matches TRBD2 (5 bases). The V gene's germline CDR1 is MDHEN and CDR2 SYDVKM. Trimming stripped 4 bases from V and 6 bases from J, with 15 bases between. The CDR3 spans 15 residues. CDR3 residues: CASSSYPRGSGELFF. The CDR3 DNA reads TGTGCCAGCAGTTCCTACCCACGAGGGTCCGGGGAGCTGTTTTTT.

The chain employs TRBV20-1 and TRBJ1-1; D not resolved. V lost 6 bases and J 3 bases, leaving 8 bases between the germline ends. CDR3 length: 11 residues. Germline CDR1 DFQATT, CDR2 SNEGSKA (reference sequence). CDR3 nucleotide sequence: TGCAGTGCGGACTCGGACACTGAAGCTTTCTTT. Its protein is CSADSDTEAFF.

The chain joins TRBV5-8 to TRBJ1-2; unclear D gene. The V end lost 0 bases, the J end lost 9 bases, and 15 bases lay between the germline ends. The CDR3 loop spans 14 amino acids. Germline assignment: CDR1 SGHTS and CDR2 YDEGEE. The CDR3 bases are TGTGCCAGCAGCTTGGGGAGGTCGGCCGAGCGCTACACCTTC. Its protein is CASSLGRSAERYTF.

The rearrangement links TRBV9 to TRBJ2-1; D may be TRBD2 (5 bases). With 0 bases removed from V and 2 bases from J, the gap between germline ends came to 9 bases. This CDR3 contains 15 residues. Germline CDR1 reads SGDLS; CDR2 reads YYNGEE. The CDR3 coding sequence is TGTGCCAGCAGCGTAGGGGAGTGGCCCTACAATGAGCAGTTCTTC. Encoded protein: CASSVGEWPYNEQFF.

The chain links TRBV4-3 to TRBJ2-2; no definite D call. In germline, CDR1 is LGHNA, CDR2 YSLEER. The CDR3 runs 16 residues. V was cut by 0 bases and J by 5 bases, with 13 bases left in between. CDR3 in amino acids: CASSQDLDRRTGELFF. The CDR3 DNA reads TGCGCCAGCAGCCAAGATCTTGACCGGCGGACCGGGGAGCTGTTTTTT.

DNA of the CDR3: TGTGCCAGCAGCCAATGGCTCGCGGCCTCCTACGAGCAGTACTTC. It translates to CASSQWLAASYEQYF. V usage is TRBV4-2 and J usage is TRBJ2-7; D is unclear. This CDR3 has 15 residues. V was clipped by 2 bases and J by 0 bases, with 11 bases between them. The germline CDR1 and CDR2 sequences are LGHNA and YNFKEQ.

Of note for this clone: A much larger clone is a single base away; this may be a read error. The chain joins TRBV3-1 (or the pseudogene TRBV3-2) to TRBJ2-5; 10 nucleotides align to TRBD2. Germline V gene lookup returns CDR1 LGHDT and CDR2 YNNKEL (reference sequence). With 1 base clipped from V and 5 bases from J, the junction kept 10 bases outside the gene matches. The CDR3 runs to 17 residues. The CDR3 region is CASSQARAGGRGETQYF. The CDR3 DNA follows: TGTGCCAGCAGCCAAGCTCGAGCGGGGGGGAGGGGGGAGACCCAGTACTTC.